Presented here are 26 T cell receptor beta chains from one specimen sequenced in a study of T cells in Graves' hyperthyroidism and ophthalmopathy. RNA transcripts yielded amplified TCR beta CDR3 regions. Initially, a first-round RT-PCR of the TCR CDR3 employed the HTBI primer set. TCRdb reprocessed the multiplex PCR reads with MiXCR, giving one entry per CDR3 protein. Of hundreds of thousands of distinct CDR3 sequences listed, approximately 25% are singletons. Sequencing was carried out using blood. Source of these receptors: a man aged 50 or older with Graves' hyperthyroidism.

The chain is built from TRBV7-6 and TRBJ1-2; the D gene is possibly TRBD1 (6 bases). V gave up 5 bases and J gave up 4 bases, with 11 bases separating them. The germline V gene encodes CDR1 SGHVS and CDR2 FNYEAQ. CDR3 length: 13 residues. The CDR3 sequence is CASSPGGVYGYTF. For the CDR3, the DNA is TGTGCCAGCAGCCCTGGGGGCGTCTATGGCTACACCTTC.

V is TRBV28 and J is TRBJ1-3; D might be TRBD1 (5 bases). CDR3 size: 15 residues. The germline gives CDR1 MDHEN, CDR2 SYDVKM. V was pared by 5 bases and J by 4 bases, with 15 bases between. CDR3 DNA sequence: TGTGCCAGCAGTCCAGTTTCGGGGCCCGGAAACACCATATATTTT. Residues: CASSPVSGPGNTIYF.

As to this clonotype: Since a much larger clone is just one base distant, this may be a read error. The CDR3, as DNA: TGTGCCAGCAGTGAGGCGGGAGCGGGCACAGATACGCAGTATTTT. Its protein product is CASSEAGAGTDTQYF. This chain uses TRBV6-1 with TRBJ2-3; 7 positions match TRBD2. CDR1 and CDR2 from the germline V gene are MNHNS and SASEGT. The CDR3 extends over 15 amino acids. V lost 3 bases and J lost 1; bases outside the gene matches: 4.

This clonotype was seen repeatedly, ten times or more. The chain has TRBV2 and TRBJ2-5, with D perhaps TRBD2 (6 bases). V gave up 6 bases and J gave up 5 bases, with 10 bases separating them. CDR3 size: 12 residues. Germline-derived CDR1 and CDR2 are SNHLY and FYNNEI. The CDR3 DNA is TGTGCCAGCAGGGCGGGGATGGAGACCCAGTACTTC. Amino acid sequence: CASRAGMETQYF.

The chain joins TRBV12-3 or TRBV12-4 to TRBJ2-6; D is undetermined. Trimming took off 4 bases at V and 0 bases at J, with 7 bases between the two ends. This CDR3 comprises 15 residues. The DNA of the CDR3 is TGTGCCAGCAGTTACCGAACCTCTGGGGCCAACGTCCTGACTTTC. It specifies CASSYRTSGANVLTF.

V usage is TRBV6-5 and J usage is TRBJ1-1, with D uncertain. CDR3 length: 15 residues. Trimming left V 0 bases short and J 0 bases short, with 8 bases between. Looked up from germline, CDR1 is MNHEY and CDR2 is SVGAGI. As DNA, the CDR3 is TGTGCCAGCAGTTACTCGAGGGCGGTGAACACTGAAGCTTTCTTT. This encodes CASSYSRAVNTEAFF.

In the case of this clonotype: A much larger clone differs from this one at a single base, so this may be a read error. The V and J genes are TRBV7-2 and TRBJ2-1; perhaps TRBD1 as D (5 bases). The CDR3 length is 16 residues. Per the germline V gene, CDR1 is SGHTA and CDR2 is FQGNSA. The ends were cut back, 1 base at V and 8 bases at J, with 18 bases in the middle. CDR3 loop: CASSLVSGLGLDEQFF. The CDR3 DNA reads TGTGCCAGCAGCTTAGTTTCAGGGTTGGGTTTGGATGAGCAGTTCTTC.

The CDR3 loop is CASSQGHFGTDTQYF. DNA for the CDR3: TGTGCCAGCAGCCAGGGCCACTTCGGCACAGATACGCAGTATTTT. The V call is TRBV4-2, the J call TRBJ2-3, with D hard to call. This CDR3 has 15 amino acids. Germline values: CDR1 LGHNA, CDR2 YNFKEQ. V gave up 3 bases and J gave up 1 base, with 11 bases separating them.

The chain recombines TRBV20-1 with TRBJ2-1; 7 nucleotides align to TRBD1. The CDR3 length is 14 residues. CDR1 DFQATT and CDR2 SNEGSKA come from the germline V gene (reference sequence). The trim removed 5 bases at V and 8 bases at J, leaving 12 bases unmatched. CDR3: CSALDRAELDEQFF. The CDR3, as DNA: TGCAGTGCTCTAGACAGGGCTGAACTTGATGAGCAGTTCTTC.

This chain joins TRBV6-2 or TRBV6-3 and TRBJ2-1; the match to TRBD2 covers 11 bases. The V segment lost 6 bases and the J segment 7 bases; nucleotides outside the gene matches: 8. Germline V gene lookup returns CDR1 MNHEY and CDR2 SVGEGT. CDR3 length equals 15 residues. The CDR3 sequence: CASRILAGELNEQFF. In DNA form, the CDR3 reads TGTGCCAGCAGGATACTAGCGGGAGAGTTGAATGAGCAGTTCTTC.

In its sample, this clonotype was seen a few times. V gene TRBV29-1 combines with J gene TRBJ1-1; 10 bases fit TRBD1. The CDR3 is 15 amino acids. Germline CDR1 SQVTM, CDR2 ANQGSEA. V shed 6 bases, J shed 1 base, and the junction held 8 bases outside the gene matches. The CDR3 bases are TGCAGCGTCCGGGACAGGGGCTCTAAGAACACTGAAGCTTTCTTT. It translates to CSVRDRGSKNTEAFF.

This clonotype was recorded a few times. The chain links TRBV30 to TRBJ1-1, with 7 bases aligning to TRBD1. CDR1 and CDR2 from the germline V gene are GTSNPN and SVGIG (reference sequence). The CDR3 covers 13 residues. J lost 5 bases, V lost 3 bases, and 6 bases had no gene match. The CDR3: CAWSWGQFTEAFF. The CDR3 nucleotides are TGTGCCTGGAGCTGGGGACAGTTTACTGAAGCTTTCTTT.

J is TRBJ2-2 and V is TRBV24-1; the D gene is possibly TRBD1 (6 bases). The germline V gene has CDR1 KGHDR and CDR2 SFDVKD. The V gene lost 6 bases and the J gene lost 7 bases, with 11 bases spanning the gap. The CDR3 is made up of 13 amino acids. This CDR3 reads CATSPQGIGELFF. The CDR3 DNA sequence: TGTGCCACCAGTCCTCAGGGGATCGGGGAGCTGTTTTTT.

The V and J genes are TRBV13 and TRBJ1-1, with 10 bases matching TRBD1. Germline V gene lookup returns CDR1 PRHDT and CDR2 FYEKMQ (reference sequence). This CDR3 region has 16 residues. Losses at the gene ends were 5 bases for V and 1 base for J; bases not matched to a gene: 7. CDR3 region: CASSARTGGRNTEAFF. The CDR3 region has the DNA TGTGCCAGCAGCGCCAGGACAGGGGGTCGGAACACTGAAGCTTTCTTT.

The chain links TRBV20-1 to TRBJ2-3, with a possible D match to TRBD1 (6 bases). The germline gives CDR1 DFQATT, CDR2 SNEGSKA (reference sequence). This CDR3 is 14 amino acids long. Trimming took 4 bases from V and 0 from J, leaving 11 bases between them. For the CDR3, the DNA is TGCAGTGCTACAGACAGGACTAGCACAGATACGCAGTATTTT. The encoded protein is CSATDRTSTDTQYF.

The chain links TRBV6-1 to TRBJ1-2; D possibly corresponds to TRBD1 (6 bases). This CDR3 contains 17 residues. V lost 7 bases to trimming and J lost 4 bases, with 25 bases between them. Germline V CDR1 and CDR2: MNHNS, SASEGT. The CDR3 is CASIFPWSGEILYGYTF. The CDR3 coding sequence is TGTGCCAGCATCTTTCCTTGGTCAGGGGAGATCCTCTATGGCTACACCTTC.

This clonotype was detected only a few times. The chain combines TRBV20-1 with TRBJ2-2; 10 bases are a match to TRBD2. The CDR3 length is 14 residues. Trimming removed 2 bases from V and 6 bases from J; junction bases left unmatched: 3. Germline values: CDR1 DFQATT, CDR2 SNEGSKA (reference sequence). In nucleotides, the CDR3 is TGCAGTGCTAGACCGGGACTAGCGTCCGGGGAGCTGTTTTTT. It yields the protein CSARPGLASGELFF.

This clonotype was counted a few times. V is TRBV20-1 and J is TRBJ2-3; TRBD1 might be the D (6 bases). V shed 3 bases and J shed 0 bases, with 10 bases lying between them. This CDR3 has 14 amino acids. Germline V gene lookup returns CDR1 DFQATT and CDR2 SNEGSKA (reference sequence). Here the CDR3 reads CSASGRGSTDTQYF. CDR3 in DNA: TGCAGTGCTAGCGGCAGGGGCAGCACAGATACGCAGTATTTT.

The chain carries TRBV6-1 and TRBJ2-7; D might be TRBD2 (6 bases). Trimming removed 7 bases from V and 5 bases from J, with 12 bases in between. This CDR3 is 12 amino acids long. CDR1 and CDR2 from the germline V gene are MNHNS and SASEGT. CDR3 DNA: TGTGCCAGCACCGGGCGGGGCGACGAGCAGTACTTC. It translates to CASTGRGDEQYF.

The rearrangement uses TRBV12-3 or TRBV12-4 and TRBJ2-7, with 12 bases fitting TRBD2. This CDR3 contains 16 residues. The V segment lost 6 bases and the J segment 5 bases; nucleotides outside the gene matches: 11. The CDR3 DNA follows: TGTGCCAGCAGCTTGCAACTAGCGGGAGGAATTGACGAGCAGTACTTC. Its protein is CASSLQLAGGIDEQYF.

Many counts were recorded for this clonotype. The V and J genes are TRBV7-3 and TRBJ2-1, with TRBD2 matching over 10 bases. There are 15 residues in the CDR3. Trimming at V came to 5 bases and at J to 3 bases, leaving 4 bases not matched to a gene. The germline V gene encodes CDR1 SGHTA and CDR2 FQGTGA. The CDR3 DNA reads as TGTGCCAGCAGCGCGATAGCGGGAGGCTACAATGAGCAGTTCTTC. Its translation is CASSAIAGGYNEQFF.

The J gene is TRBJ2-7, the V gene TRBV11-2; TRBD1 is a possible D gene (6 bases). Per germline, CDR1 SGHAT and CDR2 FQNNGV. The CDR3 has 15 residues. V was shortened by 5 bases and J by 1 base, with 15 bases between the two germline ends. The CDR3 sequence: CASSPGMRGSYEQYF. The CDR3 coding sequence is TGTGCCAGCAGCCCAGGGATGAGGGGGTCCTACGAGCAGTACTTC.

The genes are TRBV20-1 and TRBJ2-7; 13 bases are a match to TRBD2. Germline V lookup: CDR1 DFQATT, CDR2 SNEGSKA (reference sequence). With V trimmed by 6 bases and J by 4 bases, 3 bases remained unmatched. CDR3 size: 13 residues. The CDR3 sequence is CSAGLAGAYEQYF. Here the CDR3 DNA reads TGCAGTGCAGGACTAGCGGGAGCATACGAGCAGTACTTC.

The DNA for the CDR3 is TGTGCCACCAGTGAGACGCCGGGACTTGCGTACAATGAGCAGTTCTTC. This encodes CATSETPGLAYNEQFF. This sequence joins TRBV24-1 and TRBJ2-1, with TRBD2 as a possible D gene (6 bases). The V end lost 4 bases, the J end lost 4 bases, and 16 bases lay between the germline ends. The CDR3 totals 16 residues. CDR1 and CDR2 (germline): KGHDR, SFDVKD.

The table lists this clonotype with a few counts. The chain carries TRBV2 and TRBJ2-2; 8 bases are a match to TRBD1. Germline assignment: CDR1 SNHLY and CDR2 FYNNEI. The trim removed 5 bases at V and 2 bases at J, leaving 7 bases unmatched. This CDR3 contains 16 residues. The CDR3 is CASSYGQGSNTGELFF. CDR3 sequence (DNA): TGTGCCAGCAGTTACGGACAGGGTTCCAACACCGGGGAGCTGTTTTTT.

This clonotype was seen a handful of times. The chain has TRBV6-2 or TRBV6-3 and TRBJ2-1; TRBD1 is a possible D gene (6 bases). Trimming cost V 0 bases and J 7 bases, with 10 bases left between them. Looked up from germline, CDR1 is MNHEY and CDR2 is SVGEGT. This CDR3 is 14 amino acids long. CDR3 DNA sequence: TGTGCCAGCAGTTACTCAAGAGGGGGAAATGAGCAGTTCTTC. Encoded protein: CASSYSRGGNEQFF.